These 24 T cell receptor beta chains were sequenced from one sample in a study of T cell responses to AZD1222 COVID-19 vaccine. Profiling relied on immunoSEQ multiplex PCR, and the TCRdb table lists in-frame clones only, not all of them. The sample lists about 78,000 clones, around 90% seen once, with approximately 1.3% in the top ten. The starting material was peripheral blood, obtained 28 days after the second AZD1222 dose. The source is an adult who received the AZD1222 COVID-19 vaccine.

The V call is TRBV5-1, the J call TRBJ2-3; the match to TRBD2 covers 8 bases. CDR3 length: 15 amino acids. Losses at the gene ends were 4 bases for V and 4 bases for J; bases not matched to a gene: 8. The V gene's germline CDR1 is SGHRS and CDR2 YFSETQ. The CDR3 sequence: CASSPYDGGADTQYF. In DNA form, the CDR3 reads TGCGCCAGCAGCCCGTATGACGGGGGGGCAGATACGCAGTATTTT.

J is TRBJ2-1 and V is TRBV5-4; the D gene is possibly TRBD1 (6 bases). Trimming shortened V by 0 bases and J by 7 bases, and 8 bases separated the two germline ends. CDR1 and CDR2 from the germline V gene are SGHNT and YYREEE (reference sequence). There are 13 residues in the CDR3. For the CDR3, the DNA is TGTGCCAGCAGCTTGGCAGGGGAGAATGAGCAGTTCTTC. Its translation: CASSLAGENEQFF. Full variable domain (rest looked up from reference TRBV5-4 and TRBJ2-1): ETGVTQSPTHLIKTRGQQVTLRCSSQSGHNTVSWYQQALGQGPQFIFQYYREEENGRGNFPPRFSGLQFPNYSSELNVNALELDDSALYLCASSLAGENEQFFGPGTRLTVL.

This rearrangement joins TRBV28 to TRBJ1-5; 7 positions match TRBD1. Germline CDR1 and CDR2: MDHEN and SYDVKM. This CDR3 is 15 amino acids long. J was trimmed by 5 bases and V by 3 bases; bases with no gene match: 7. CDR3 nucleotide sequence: TGTGCCAGCAGTTTTCGACAGGGCATGCATCAGCCCCAGCATTTT. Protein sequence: CASSFRQGMHQPQHF. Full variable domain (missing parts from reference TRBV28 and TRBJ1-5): DVKVTQSSRYLVKRTGEKVFLECVQDMDHENMFWYRQDPGLGLRLIYFSYDVKMKEKGDIPEGYSVSREKKERFSLILESASTNQTSMYLCASSFRQGMHQPQHFGDGTRLSIL.

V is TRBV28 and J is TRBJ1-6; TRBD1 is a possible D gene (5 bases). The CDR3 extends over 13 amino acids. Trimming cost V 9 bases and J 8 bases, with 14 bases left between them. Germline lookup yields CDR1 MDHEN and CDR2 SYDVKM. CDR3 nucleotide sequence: TGTGCCAGTTCCCGGGGGAGGGATTCACCCCTCCACTTT. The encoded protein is CASSRGRDSPLHF.

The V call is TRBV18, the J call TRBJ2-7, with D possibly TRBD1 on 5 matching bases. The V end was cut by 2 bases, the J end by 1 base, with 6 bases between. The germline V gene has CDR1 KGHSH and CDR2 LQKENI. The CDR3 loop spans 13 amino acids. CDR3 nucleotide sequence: TGTGCCAGCTCACCATCAGGGTCCTACGAGCAGTACTTC. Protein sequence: CASSPSGSYEQYF. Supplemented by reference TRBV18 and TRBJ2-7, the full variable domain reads NAGVMQNPRHLVRRRGQEARLRCSPMKGHSHVYWYRQLPEEGLKFMVYLQKENIIDESGMPKERFSAEFPKEGPSILRIQQVVRGDSAAYFCASSPSGSYEQYFGPGTRLTVT.

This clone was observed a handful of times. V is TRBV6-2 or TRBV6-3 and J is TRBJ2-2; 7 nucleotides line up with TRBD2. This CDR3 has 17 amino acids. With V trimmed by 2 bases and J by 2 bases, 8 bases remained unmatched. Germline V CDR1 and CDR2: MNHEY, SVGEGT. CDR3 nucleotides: TGTGCCAGCAGTTACGGGAGGGGCCTTTTAAACACCGGGGAGCTGTTTTTT. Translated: CASSYGRGLLNTGELFF.

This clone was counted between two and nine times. CDR3 region: CASSPGQGRAEAFF. The CDR3 DNA reads TGTGCCAGCAGCCCCGGACAGGGGCGGGCTGAAGCTTTCTTT. The chain carries TRBV7-2 and TRBJ1-1; TRBD1 matches 9 bases. V lost 5 bases, J lost 6 bases, and 7 bases stayed unmatched. The CDR3 totals 14 residues. The germline V gene has CDR1 SGHTA and CDR2 FQGNSA.

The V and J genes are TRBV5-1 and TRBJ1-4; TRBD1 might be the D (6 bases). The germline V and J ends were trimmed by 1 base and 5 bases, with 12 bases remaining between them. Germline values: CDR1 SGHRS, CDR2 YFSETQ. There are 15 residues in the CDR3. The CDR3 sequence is CASSLTGTGNEKLFF. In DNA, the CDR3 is TGCGCCAGCAGCTTGACAGGGACCGGGAATGAAAAACTGTTTTTT.

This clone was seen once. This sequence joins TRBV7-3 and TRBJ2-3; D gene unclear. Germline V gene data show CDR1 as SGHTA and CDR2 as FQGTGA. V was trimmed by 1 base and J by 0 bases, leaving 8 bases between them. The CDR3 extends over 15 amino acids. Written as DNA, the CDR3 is TGTGCCAGCAGCTTAAGACACCTAAGCACAGATACGCAGTATTTT. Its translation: CASSLRHLSTDTQYF.

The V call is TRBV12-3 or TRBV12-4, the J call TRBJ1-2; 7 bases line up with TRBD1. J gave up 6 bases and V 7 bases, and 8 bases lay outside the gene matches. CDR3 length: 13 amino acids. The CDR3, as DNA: TGTGCCAGCACCCCCGGGACAGCGAATGGCTACACCTTC. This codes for CASTPGTANGYTF.

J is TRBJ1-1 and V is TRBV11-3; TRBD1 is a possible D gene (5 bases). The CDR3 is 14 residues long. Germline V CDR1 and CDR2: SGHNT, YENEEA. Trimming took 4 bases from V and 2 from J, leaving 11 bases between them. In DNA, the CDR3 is TGTGCCAGCAGCTACTCCGGGGACAACACTGAAGCTTTCTTT. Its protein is CASSYSGDNTEAFF.

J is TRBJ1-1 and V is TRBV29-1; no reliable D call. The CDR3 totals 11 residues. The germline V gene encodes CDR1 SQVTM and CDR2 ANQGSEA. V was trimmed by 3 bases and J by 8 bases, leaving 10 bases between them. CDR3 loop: CSVDNHREAFF. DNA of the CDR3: TGCAGCGTTGATAACCACCGAGAAGCTTTCTTT.

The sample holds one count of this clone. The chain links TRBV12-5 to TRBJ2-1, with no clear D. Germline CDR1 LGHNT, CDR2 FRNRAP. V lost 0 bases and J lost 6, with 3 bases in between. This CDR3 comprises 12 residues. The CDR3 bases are TGTGCTAGTGGTTTGGTAGGCAATGAGCAGTTCTTC. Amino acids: CASGLVGNEQFF.

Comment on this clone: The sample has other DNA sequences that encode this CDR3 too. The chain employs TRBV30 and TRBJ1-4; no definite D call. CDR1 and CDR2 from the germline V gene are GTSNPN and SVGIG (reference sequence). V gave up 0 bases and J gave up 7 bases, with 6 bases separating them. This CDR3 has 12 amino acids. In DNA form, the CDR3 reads TGTGCCTGGAGTGTACCGGGTGAAAAACTGTTTTTT. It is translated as CAWSVPGEKLFF.

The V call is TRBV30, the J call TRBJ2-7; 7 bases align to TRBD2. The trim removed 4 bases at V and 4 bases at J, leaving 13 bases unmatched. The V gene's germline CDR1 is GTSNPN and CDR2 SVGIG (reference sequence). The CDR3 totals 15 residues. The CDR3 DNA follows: TGTGCCTGGAACCCTAGCGGCTCCCGACGGTACGAGCAGTACTTC. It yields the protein CAWNPSGSRRYEQYF.

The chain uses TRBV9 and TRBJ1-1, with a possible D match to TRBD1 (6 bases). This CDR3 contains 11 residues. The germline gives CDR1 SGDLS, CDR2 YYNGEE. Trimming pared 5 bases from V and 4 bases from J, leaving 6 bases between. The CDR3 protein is CASRQGTEAFF. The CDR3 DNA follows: TGTGCCAGCAGACAGGGCACTGAAGCTTTCTTT.

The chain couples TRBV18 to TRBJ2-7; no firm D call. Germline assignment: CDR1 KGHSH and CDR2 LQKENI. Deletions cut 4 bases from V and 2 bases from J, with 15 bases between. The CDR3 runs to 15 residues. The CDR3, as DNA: TGTGCCAGCTCACTTTCCATGGGCCAGCCCTACGAGCAGTACTTC. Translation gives CASSLSMGQPYEQYF.

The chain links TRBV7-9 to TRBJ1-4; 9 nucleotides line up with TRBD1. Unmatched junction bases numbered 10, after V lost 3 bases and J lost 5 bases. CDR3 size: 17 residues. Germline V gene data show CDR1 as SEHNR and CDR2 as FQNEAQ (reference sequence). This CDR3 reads CASSFSGTGIRNEKLFF. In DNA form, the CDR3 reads TGTGCCAGCAGCTTTTCCGGGACAGGGATTCGAAATGAAAAACTGTTTTTT.

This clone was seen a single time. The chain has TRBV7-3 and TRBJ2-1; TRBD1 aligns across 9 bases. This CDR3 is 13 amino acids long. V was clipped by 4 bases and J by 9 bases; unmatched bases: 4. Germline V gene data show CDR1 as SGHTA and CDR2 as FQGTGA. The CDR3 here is CASSSTGGGEQFF. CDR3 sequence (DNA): TGTGCCAGCAGCTCGACAGGGGGTGGTGAGCAGTTCTTC.

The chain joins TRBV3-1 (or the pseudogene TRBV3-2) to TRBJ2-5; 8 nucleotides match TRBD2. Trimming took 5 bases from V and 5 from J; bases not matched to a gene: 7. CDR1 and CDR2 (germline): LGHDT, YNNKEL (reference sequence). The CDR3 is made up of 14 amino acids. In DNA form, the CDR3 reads TGTGCCAGCAGCTACCGGACTAGCTCGGAGACCCAGTACTTC. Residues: CASSYRTSSETQYF.

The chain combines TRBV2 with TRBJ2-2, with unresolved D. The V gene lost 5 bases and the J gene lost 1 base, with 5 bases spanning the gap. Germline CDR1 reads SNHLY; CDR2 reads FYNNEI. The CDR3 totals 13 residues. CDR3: CASSQENTGELFF. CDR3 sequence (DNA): TGTGCCAGCAGTCAGGAGAACACCGGGGAGCTGTTTTTT.

CDR3 protein: CASSSGSSLGNTIYF. CDR3 in DNA: TGCGCCAGCAGCTCAGGGTCATCGCTCGGAAACACCATATATTTT. V gene TRBV5-1 combines with J gene TRBJ1-3, with D perhaps matching TRBD1 (5 bases). Germline CDR1 is SGHRS and CDR2 is YFSETQ. Trimming took 3 bases from V and 4 from J, leaving 14 bases between them. The CDR3 covers 15 residues. Full variable domain (remainder filled in from reference TRBV5-1 and TRBJ1-3): KAGVTQTPRYLIKTRGQQVTLSCSPISGHRSVSWYQQTPGQGLQFLFEYFSETQRNKGNFPGRFSGRQFSNSRSEMNVSTLELGDSALYLCASSSGSSLGNTIYFGEGSWLTVV.

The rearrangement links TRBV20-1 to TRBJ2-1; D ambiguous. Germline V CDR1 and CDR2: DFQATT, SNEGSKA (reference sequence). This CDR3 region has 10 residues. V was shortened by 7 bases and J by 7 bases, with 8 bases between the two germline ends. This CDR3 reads CSVSGNEQFF. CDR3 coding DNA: TGCAGTGTATCTGGGAATGAGCAGTTCTTC.

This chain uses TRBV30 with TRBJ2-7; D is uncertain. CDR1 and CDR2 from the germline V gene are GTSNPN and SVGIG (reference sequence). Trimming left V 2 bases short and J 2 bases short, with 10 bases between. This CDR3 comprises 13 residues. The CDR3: CAWSSGGPYEQYF. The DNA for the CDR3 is TGTGCCTGGAGTTCGGGCGGACCCTACGAGCAGTACTTC.